Listed below are T cell receptor beta chains from one sample, sequenced in a study of CD8+ T cells in alopecia areata. The method was immunoSEQ multiplex PCR; TCRdb's version includes in-frame clones alone and lacks a portion of them. Among 110,000 or so clones listed, less than 75% were seen once. The input for sequencing was CD8+ T cells sorted from blood, taken at week 4, from a patient treated with tofacitinib. The receptors derive from a human donor with alopecia areata. CDR3s include the opening cysteine and the closing phenylalanine or tryptophan. D genes are given only for firm matches. A row's size may be missing; if present it is once, few, many or a size class.

>TRBD1|few|TRBJ2-2|TRBV29-1
TGCAGCGTTGGGACAGGGAACACCGGGGAGCTGTTTTTT
CSVGTGNTGELFF
>-|few|TRBJ2-1|TRBV30
TGTGCCTGGACCCCTAGCGTAGTAGGGAATGAGCAGTTCTTC
CAWTPSVVGNEQFF
>TRBD1|few|TRBJ2-7|TRBV29-1
TGCAGCGTTAGGACAGGGGAAGAGCAGTACTTC
CSVRTGEEQYF
>-|-|TRBJ2-4|TRBV27
TGTGCCAGCAGTTTATTGGGGGATGTAGCCAAAAACATTCAGTACTTC
CASSLLGDVAKNIQYF
>-|-|TRBJ2-2|TRBV6-5
TGTGCCAGCAGCAGGGCGAACACCGGGGAGCTGTTTTTT
CASSRANTGELFF
>TRBD1|-|TRBJ2-1|TRBV13
TGTGCCAGCAGCTTCCCAGGACAGGGGAACAATGAGCAGTTCTTC
CASSFPGQGNNEQFF
>TRBD1|few|TRBJ1-6|TRBV7-3
TGTGCCAGCAGCAACAGGGGTGGATCACCCCTCCACTTT
CASSNRGGSPLHF
>-|-|TRBJ2-1|TRBV29-1
TGCAGCGTTGAGCCCGTAGAAGATGAGCAGTTCTTC
CSVEPVEDEQFF
>-|-|TRBJ2-7|TRBV29-1
TGCAGCGGGATACAGAACTACGAGCAGTACTTC
CSGIQNYEQYF
>-|many|TRBJ2-1|TRBV5-5
TGTGCCAGCAGCTTCCCGACGGGCGAGGGCAATGAGCAGTTCTTC
CASSFPTGEGNEQFF
>TRBD1|-|TRBJ1-2|TRBV5-1
TGCGCCAGCAGGCCGGGACAGGGGGATGGCTACACCTTC
CASRPGQGDGYTF
>-|-|TRBJ2-1|TRBV18
TGTGCCAGCTCACTGGTAGTCGGCGATGAGCAGTTCTTC
CASSLVVGDEQFF
>-|few|TRBJ2-1|TRBV29-1
TGCAGCGTTGGCGAGGGGGGCGATGAGCAGTTCTTC
CSVGEGGDEQFF
>-|-|TRBJ2-7|TRBV29-1
TGCAGTATGGTGGGTTCCTATTCCTACGAGCAGTACTTC
CSMVGSYSYEQYF
>-|-|TRBJ1-1|TRBV30
TGTGCCTGGAAGATTGGCCCGAACACTGAAGCTTTCTTT
CAWKIGPNTEAFF
>TRBD1|few|TRBJ2-6|TRBV28
TGTGCCAGCAGTTTTTGGGACAGGGGGTCTGGGGCCAACGTCCTGACTTTC
CASSFWDRGSGANVLTF
>-|once|TRBJ2-5|TRBV27
TGTGCCAGCAGTGGCTCCCTAGGTGGGGAGACCCAGTACTTC
CASSGSLGGETQYF
>-|-|TRBJ1-2|TRBV2
TGTGCCAGCAGCAGCAGGGTAGTGGATGGCTACACCTTC
CASSSRVVDGYTF
>-|-|TRBJ2-7|TRBV7-2
TGTGCCAGCAGAGCCGCAGGAGGGATCGAGCAGTACTTC
CASRAAGGIEQYF
>-|-|TRBJ2-1|TRBV14
TGTGCCAGCAGCCAATTTCAGGGACGAACAAGGCTCCAGTTCTTC
CASSQFQGRTRLQFF